This entry is about one TCR beta chain. Its target is unknown. Data came from immunoSEQ multiplex PCR; TCRdb stores just in-frame clones and leaves some out. The sample has roughly 380,000 clones, roughly 90% seen once; the top ten hold less than 4%. This record belongs to a study of Ad26.COV2.S vaccination and SARS-CoV-2 variants. On the study more broadly: Recipients of Ad26.COV2.S got it intramuscularly, once or twice 56 days apart. Study-level results: In TCR breadth and depth analyses, total T cell responses may have been underestimated. Those who received the vaccine showed greater spike-specific TCR breadth than those given placebo.

Treatment described: over 15 received Ad26.COV2.S at low or high dose, single or two shots; several received placebo; per-sample allocation not given. It was on day 63 after the first vaccine or placebo injection that samples were taken. An Ad26 vector expressing Wuhan-strain SARS-CoV-2 spike constituted the vaccine. Between the trimmed V and J ends, which lost 1 base and 0 bases, there was a span of 4 bases. The CDR3 spans 15 residues. The germline gives CDR1 LGHDT, CDR2 YNNKEL (reference sequence). The chain combines TRBV3-1 (or the pseudogene TRBV3-2) with TRBJ1-6, with no clear D. The sample in question was peripheral blood, obtained in a trial of Ad26.COV2.S vaccine versus placebo. This receptor was obtained from a person aged 18-60 years who received the Ad26.COV2.S COVID-19 vaccine or a placebo. The CDR3 loop reads CASSQVRSYNSPLHF. CDR3 nucleotide sequence: TGTGCCAGCAGCCAAGTACGCTCCTATAATTCACCCCTCCACTTT.